This T cell receptor (beta chain) was observed in a study of blood T cell repertoires in COVID-19. Across the whole study: COVID-19 samples, acute and convalescent, were from the United States, Italy and Spain.

J gave up 6 bases and V 5 bases, and 6 bases lay outside the gene matches. Germline V gene lookup returns CDR1 LGHNA and CDR2 YSLEER. CDR3 length: 14 amino acids. Using immunoSEQ multiplex PCR, the repertoire was profiled, and TCRdb retains in-frame clones only, with some absent. The sample carries about 55,000 clones, roughly 80% recorded once. Sequencing was carried out using peripheral blood. The chain has TRBV4-3 and TRBJ2-3; 9 nucleotides match TRBD1. This clonotype was sampled from a human donor in a cohort sampled during active or convalescent COVID-19. CDR3 residues: CASSYRTGEDTQYF. The CDR3 DNA reads TGCGCCAGCAGCTATCGGACAGGGGAGGATACGCAGTATTTT.